This passage covers 21 T cell receptor beta chains from one sample sequenced in a study of CD8+ T cells in alopecia areata. Sequencing templates came from extracted RNA that was reverse transcribed into cDNA. TCRdb's copy holds only in-frame clones and misses some; the assay was immunoSEQ multiplex PCR. The sample consists of 140,000 or so clones, less than 75% of them appearing once. Specimen: CD8+ T cells sorted from blood. Every receptor here comes from a human donor in good health.

V is TRBV27 and J is TRBJ1-5, with 7 bases identical to TRBD1. J gave up 2 bases and V 6 bases, and 7 bases lay outside the gene matches. In germline, CDR1 is MNHEY, CDR2 SMNVEV (reference sequence). The CDR3 has 15 residues. CDR3 coding DNA: TGTGCCAGCAGCCCGACAGGGTATGGCAATCAGCCCCAGCATTTT. The encoded protein is CASSPTGYGNQPQHF.

The chain joins TRBV27 to TRBJ2-7; TRBD2 might be the D (7 bases). In germline, CDR1 is MNHEY, CDR2 SMNVEV (reference sequence). The CDR3 consists of 15 residues. Trimming removed 6 bases at V and 1 base at J, with 16 bases between. CDR3 coding DNA: TGTGCCAGCAGGTGGGGGGGACACCCTTCCTACGAGCAGTACTTC. It encodes CASRWGGHPSYEQYF.

The V and J genes are TRBV29-1 and TRBJ2-7; D possibly corresponds to TRBD1 (6 bases). This CDR3 is built from 13 residues. Trimming stripped 7 bases from V and 1 base from J, with 14 bases between. Germline V CDR1 and CDR2: SQVTM, ANQGSEA. CDR3 protein: CSAEGVSSYEQYF. The CDR3, as DNA: TGCAGCGCCGAGGGGGTTTCGTCCTACGAGCAGTACTTC.

This chain joins TRBV27 and TRBJ2-7, with D unresolved. Germline CDR1 reads MNHEY; CDR2 reads SMNVEV (reference sequence). This CDR3 comprises 14 residues. V lost 4 bases, J lost 0 bases, and 10 bases lay in between. The CDR3 spells CASSWRFSSYEQYF. CDR3 nucleotides: TGTGCCAGCAGTTGGCGCTTTTCCTCCTACGAGCAGTACTTC.

This chain uses TRBV21-1 with TRBJ1-4. TRBV21-1 is a listed pseudogene. This CDR3 contains 15 residues. CDR3 DNA sequence: TGTGCCAGCAGCAGACGTTGGCAGAAGAATGAAAAACTGTTTTTT. This encodes CASSRRWQKNEKLFF.

The table lists this clone with a few counts. The chain combines TRBV25-1 with TRBJ1-1, with D perhaps TRBD1 (5 bases). Germline V lookup: CDR1 MGHDK, CDR2 SYGVNS. The CDR3 loop spans 14 amino acids. The V gene lost 8 bases and the J gene lost 2 bases, with 15 bases spanning the gap. The DNA for the CDR3 is TGTGCCAGCTGTCCCCGTTGGGACAACACTGAAGCTTTCTTT. Residues: CASCPRWDNTEAFF.

This chain connects TRBV7-9 to TRBJ1-1; perhaps TRBD1 as D (5 bases). The V gene lost 8 bases and the J gene lost 2 bases, with 18 bases spanning the gap. Germline CDR1 SEHNR, CDR2 FQNEAQ (reference sequence). The CDR3 has 15 amino acids. The DNA of the CDR3 is TGTGCCAGCGGAGGGGCCTTAGGATCTAACACTGAAGCTTTCTTT. This codes for CASGGALGSNTEAFF.

In its sample, this clone was seen once. This chain uses TRBV5-1 with TRBJ2-3; possibly TRBD2 for D (5 bases). V gave up 0 bases and J gave up 2 bases, with 13 bases separating them. This CDR3 comprises 16 residues. Germline loops: CDR1 SGHRS, CDR2 YFSETQ. The CDR3 protein is CASSLARRGYTDTQYF. DNA of the CDR3: TGCGCCAGCAGCTTGGCCCGCAGAGGGTACACAGATACGCAGTATTTT. The variable domain in full, with the rest retrieved from reference TRBV5-1 and TRBJ2-3, is KAGVTQTPRYLIKTRGQQVTLSCSPISGHRSVSWYQQTPGQGLQFLFEYFSETQRNKGNFPGRFSGRQFSNSRSEMNVSTLELGDSALYLCASSLARRGYTDTQYFGPGTRLTVL.

The V and J genes are TRBV11-2 and TRBJ2-5; D ambiguous. Trimming left V 4 bases short and J 7 bases short, with 4 bases between. The CDR3 is 10 residues long. Germline V CDR1 and CDR2: SGHAT, FQNNGV. The CDR3 DNA reads TGTGCCAGCAGCTCTGGGACCCAGTACTTC. It translates to CASSSGTQYF.

The chain uses TRBV6-5 and TRBJ2-7, with a tentative D call TRBD2 (6 bases). Germline V CDR1 and CDR2: MNHEY, SVGAGI. The V end lost 4 bases, the J end lost 4 bases, and 8 bases lay between the germline ends. The CDR3 is 12 amino acids. The CDR3 is CASSLAGYEQYF. CDR3 nucleotides: TGTGCCAGCAGTTTGGCGGGATACGAGCAGTACTTC.

This chain connects TRBV29-1 to TRBJ2-7; 8 positions match TRBD1. Germline V CDR1 and CDR2: SQVTM, ANQGSEA. V was pared by 6 bases and J by 0 bases, with 7 bases of the junction left unmatched. The length of the CDR3 is 14 residues. The CDR3: CSVLDRASSYEQYF. In nucleotides, the CDR3 is TGCAGCGTCCTGGACAGGGCGAGCTCCTACGAGCAGTACTTC.

In its sample, this clone was seen a few times. This rearrangement joins TRBV2 to TRBJ2-1; tentatively, D is TRBD2 (6 bases). Trimming cost V 6 bases and J 4 bases, with 16 bases left between them. Germline V gives CDR1 SNHLY, CDR2 FYNNEI. There are 15 residues in the CDR3. The CDR3 loop reads CASRPGGSGYNEQFF. Here the CDR3 DNA reads TGTGCCAGCAGACCTGGGGGTAGCGGTTACAATGAGCAGTTCTTC.

The V and J genes are TRBV29-1 and TRBJ1-5, with no clear D. Germline V gene sequence: CDR1 SQVTM, CDR2 ANQGSEA. V dropped 4 bases and J dropped 1 base, with 8 bases sitting between them. The CDR3 totals 13 residues. The DNA for the CDR3 is TGCAGCGTTGTGGAAGAAAGCAATCAGCCCCAGCATTTT. This sequence encodes CSVVEESNQPQHF.

The chain joins TRBV25-1 to TRBJ2-7; D is perhaps TRBD1 or TRBD2 (5 bases each). From germline, CDR1 is MGHDK and CDR2 SYGVNS. The germline V and J ends were trimmed by 2 bases and 3 bases, with 11 bases remaining between them. There are 14 residues in the CDR3. The CDR3 loop reads CASSEGDGGYEQYF. In DNA form, the CDR3 reads TGTGCCAGCAGTGAAGGGGACGGCGGCTACGAGCAGTACTTC.

CDR3 DNA sequence: TGTGCCAGCAGCTTAGCAGGGCTTGGCTACACCTTC. This translates into CASSLAGLGYTF. This chain connects TRBV13 to TRBJ1-2; D may be TRBD1 (5 bases). Trimming removed 1 base from V and 7 bases from J, with 7 bases in between. The CDR3 contains 12 residues. CDR1 and CDR2 (germline): PRHDT, FYEKMQ (reference sequence).

This clone was picked up one time. The V and J genes are TRBV13 and TRBJ2-5; either TRBD1 or TRBD2 may supply D (5 bases each). Germline-derived CDR1 and CDR2 are PRHDT and FYEKMQ (reference sequence). The CDR3 runs to 14 residues. Trimming pared 5 bases from V and 4 bases from J, leaving 14 bases between. CDR3 DNA: TGTGCCAGCAGCCCATGGGACCCTCGAGAGACCCAGTACTTC. It specifies CASSPWDPRETQYF.

The chain employs TRBV5-6 and TRBJ2-3; D uncertain. Between the trimmed V and J ends, which lost 6 bases and 0 bases, there was a span of 17 bases. In germline, CDR1 is SGHDT, CDR2 YYEEEE. CDR3 length equals 16 residues. Written as DNA, the CDR3 is TGTGCCAGCAAACATTCCGGCGGAGCAAGCACAGATACGCAGTATTTT. As protein: CASKHSGGASTDTQYF.

The chain employs TRBV5-6 and TRBJ2-1, with D perhaps matching TRBD2 (6 bases). Germline CDR1 reads SGHDT; CDR2 reads YYEEEE. Deletions cut 0 bases from V and 1 base from J, with 11 bases between. The CDR3 contains 16 residues. The DNA for the CDR3 is TGTGCCAGCAGCTTGGAATCAGGGACTTCCTACAATGAGCAGTTCTTC. This codes for CASSLESGTSYNEQFF.

The chain couples TRBV27 to TRBJ1-3; maybe TRBD1 (6 bases). Germline CDR1 is MNHEY and CDR2 is SMNVEV (reference sequence). Trimming took 9 bases from V and 1 from J, leaving 10 bases between them. The CDR3 has 13 residues. The CDR3 reads CASLQGSGNTIYF. The CDR3 bases are TGTGCCAGTCTGCAGGGGTCTGGAAACACCATATATTTT.

The V call is TRBV28, the J call TRBJ2-7, with D maybe TRBD1 (5 bases). CDR3 length equals 14 residues. Trimming took off 3 bases at V and 4 bases at J, with 13 bases between the two ends. Germline CDR1 reads MDHEN; CDR2 reads SYDVKM. DNA of the CDR3: TGTGCCAGCAGTTTGGCAGGGATCTTATACGAGCAGTACTTC. Protein product: CASSLAGILYEQYF.

The rearrangement links TRBV4-1 to TRBJ2-1; no firm D call. This CDR3 is 13 amino acids long. V lost 4 bases, J lost 4 bases, and 8 bases lay in between. Germline assignment: CDR1 MGHRA and CDR2 YSYEKL. The CDR3 DNA is TGCGCCAGCAGCCCTAGAATATACAATGAGCAGTTCTTC. Encoded protein: CASSPRIYNEQFF.